The rows below give T cell receptor beta chains drawn from one sample of a study of metastatic and nonmetastatic thyroid tumors. Via MiXCR, TCRdb re-called the PCR reads. This table holds 39,000 or so clones, more than 45% found once. The source material was tumor tissue. Receptor source: a male donor with papillary thyroid cancer or a benign thyroid nodule (not recorded which). Some clones in this sample may be carry-over from other donors' samples. The CDR3 runs from the conserved cysteine through the conserved F or W. The order of the fields is J gene, clone size, V gene, D gene, CDR3 DNA, CDR3 protein. The D gene is left open where the match is weak. Expanded clones are given a class, and other clones once, few, many or no size at all.

TRBJ2-7 | NA | TRBV30 | TRBD2 | TGTGCCTGGAGCTCTAGCGGATTCTACGAGCAGTACTTC | CAWSSSGFYEQYF
TRBJ2-4 | few | TRBV27 | NA | TGTGCCAGCATCTCTCTCGGGGCGGGATCCAAAAACATTCAGTACTTC | CASISLGAGSKNIQYF
TRBJ2-7 | few | TRBV12-3/TRBV12-4 | NA | TGTGCCAGCAGCCCTGGGGGCGAGGGGTCCTACGAGCAGTACTTC | CASSPGGEGSYEQYF
TRBJ1-2 | NA | TRBV20-1 | TRBD1 | TGCAGTGCTAGAGTGACAGGGGGCTATGGCTACACCTTC | CSARVTGGYGYTF
TRBJ2-1 | NA | TRBV28 | TRBD2 | TGTGCCAGCAGCCCTTTGGCGGGGGGGCACAATGAGCAGTTCTTC | CASSPLAGGHNEQFF
TRBJ2-7 | few | TRBV9 | TRBD1 | TGTGCCAGCAGCGCCGGCGACAGGGGGCTATACGAGCAGTACTTC | CASSAGDRGLYEQYF
TRBJ1-2 | once | TRBV11-1 | TRBD1 | TGTGCCAGCAGCTTAAGAAAGGGACAGGGGAAGAGTGATGGCTACACCTTC | CASSLRKGQGKSDGYTF
TRBJ2-7 | NA | TRBV9 | NA | TGTGCCAGCAGCCCCGAGGGGAGCCCCTCCTACGAGCAGTACTTC | CASSPEGSPSYEQYF
TRBJ2-7 | NA | TRBV13 | TRBD1 | TGTGCCAGCAGCCTGAATGACAGGGCCCACGAGCAGTACTTC | CASSLNDRAHEQYF
TRBJ2-2 | NA | TRBV12-3/TRBV12-4 | TRBD1 | TGTGCCAGCAGGACCGGGACAGGGGTCACCGGGGAGCTGTTTTTT | CASRTGTGVTGELFF
TRBJ2-1 | NA | TRBV12-3/TRBV12-4 | TRBD2 | TGTGCCAGCAGGCTAGAATCGGGGGGGTACTACAATGAGCAGTTCTTC | CASRLESGGYYNEQFF
TRBJ1-2 | few | TRBV11-3 | TRBD1 | TGTGCCAGCCGAAATGCAGGGGGACGGGGTGGCTACACCTTC | CASRNAGGRGGYTF
TRBJ2-7 | few | TRBV6-5 | NA | TGTGCCAGCAGTTACTCGAGGCAGGGCCATCAGCAGTACTTC | CASSYSRQGHQQYF
TRBJ1-2 | NA | TRBV7-2 | NA | TGTGCCAGCAGCTTAGTCACGGGGTCGAACTATGGCTACACCTTC | CASSLVTGSNYGYTF
TRBJ2-7 | NA | TRBV4-2 | TRBD2 | TGTGCCAGCAGCCCCGGACTAGCCTACGAGCAGTACTTC | CASSPGLAYEQYF
TRBJ2-7 | NA | TRBV5-6 | NA | TGTGCCAGCAGCTTAGACCGGGCAGGCGAGCAGTACTTC | CASSLDRAGEQYF
TRBJ1-1 | few | TRBV10-3 | NA | TGTGCCATCAGTGAAAGCAGTTTGGGCACTGAAGCTTTCTTT | CAISESSLGTEAFF
TRBJ2-7 | few | TRBV19 | TRBD1 | TGTGCCAGTAGTATACACCCCGGACAGGCCAGTGAGCAGTACTTC | CASSIHPGQASEQYF
TRBJ1-5 | NA | TRBV30 | NA | TGTGCCTGGAGTGTACTAAGTAATAGCAATCAGCCCCAGCATTTT | CAWSVLSNSNQPQHF
TRBJ2-1 | once | TRBV5-1 | NA | TGCGCCAGCAGCTTGGGGGACCTCCCAGGCAGTGAGCAGTTCTTC | CASSLGDLPGSEQFF
TRBJ2-7 | medium-sized | TRBV20-1 | NA | TGCAGTACTAGAGACAACTACGAGCAGTACTTC | CSTRDNYEQYF
TRBJ2-6 | few | TRBV5-1 | NA | TGCGCCAGCAGCATACCACAGGTTTCTGGGGCCAACGTCCTGACTTTC | CASSIPQVSGANVLTF
TRBJ2-7 | NA | TRBV3-1 | NA | TGTGCCAGCAGCCAAGTTGGGGGCAGGGCGTCCTACGAGCAGTACTTC | CASSQVGGRASYEQYF
TRBJ2-5 | NA | TRBV20-1 | TRBD1 | TGCAGTGCTAGAACCGGGACAGGGCATAGAGAGACCCAGTACTTC | CSARTGTGHRETQYF
TRBJ2-1 | few | TRBV12-3/TRBV12-4 | NA | TGTGCCAGCACATCACCAGGGGGGTCTTACAATGAGCAGTTCTTC | CASTSPGGSYNEQFF
TRBJ2-7 | NA | TRBV9 | TRBD1 | TGTGCCAGCAGCCCCAGGAGGACAGGGGGGAACCACGAGCAGTACTTC | CASSPRRTGGNHEQYF
TRBJ1-5 | few | TRBV5-4 | NA | TGTGCCAGCAGCTTGGGAGGGGGTCAGCCCCAGCATTTT | CASSLGGGQPQHF
TRBJ2-7 | once | TRBV4-2 | TRBD1 | TGTGCCAGCAGCCAGGGCGACAGGGATAGCTCCTACGAGCAGTACTTC | CASSQGDRDSSYEQYF
TRBJ1-3 | NA | TRBV30 | NA | TGTGCCTGGAGTGTACAGGGCGACACCATATATTTT | CAWSVQGDTIYF
TRBJ1-5 | NA | TRBV19 | NA | TGTGCCAGTAGTATTGGGTCATTTGGAAATCAGCCCCAGCATTTT | CASSIGSFGNQPQHF
TRBJ1-3 | NA | TRBV7-9 | NA | TGTGCCAGCAGCTTTGGTCGCTCTGGAAACACCATATATTTT | CASSFGRSGNTIYF
TRBJ1-3 | NA | TRBV5-4 | NA | TGTGCCAGCAGGCCGGACTTATCGAGCTCTGGAAACACCATATATTTT | CASRPDLSSSGNTIYF
TRBJ2-7 | NA | TRBV7-2 | NA | TGTGCCAGCAGCTATATTTCCGGCGGCGACGAGCAGTACTTC | CASSYISGGDEQYF
TRBJ1-6 | NA | TRBV5-5 | TRBD1 | TGTGCCAGCAGCTTGGAGGGGGCCGGTTCACCCCTCCACTTT | CASSLEGAGSPLHF
TRBJ2-7 | few | TRBV19 | NA | TGTGCCAGTAGTGTAGCCCACGAGCAGTACTTC | CASSVAHEQYF
TRBJ1-6 | NA | TRBV6-1 | NA | TGTGCCAGCCTACGGTCCTATAATTCACCCCTCCACTTT | CASLRSYNSPLHF
TRBJ1-6 | NA | TRBV30 | NA | TGTGCCTGGAGTGAGGCCAGCTCCTATAATTCACCCCTCCACTTT | CAWSEASSYNSPLHF
TRBJ2-7 | NA | TRBV12-3/TRBV12-4 | NA | TGTGCCAGCAGTTTTCGGGGGTTCATCTCCTACGAGCAGTACTTC | CASSFRGFISYEQYF
TRBJ2-7 | few | TRBV7-9 | TRBD2 | TGTGCCAGCAGCTTCGGCGGGAGTAACTACGAGCAGTACTTC | CASSFGGSNYEQYF
TRBJ2-7 | medium-sized | TRBV5-1 | NA | TGCGCCAGCAGCTTGCTTCAGGGGAACCTCCTGTCCTACGAGCAGTACTTC | CASSLLQGNLLSYEQYF
TRBJ2-1 | NA | TRBV5-1 | TRBD1 | TGCGCCAGCAGCTTGGCCGGGACAGGGCACCTCTACTACAATGAGCAGTTCTTC | CASSLAGTGHLYYNEQFF
TRBJ2-7 | NA | TRBV20-1 | TRBD1 | TGCAGTGCCCAGGGGGCCTACGAGCAGTACTTC | CSAQGAYEQYF
TRBJ1-1 | NA | TRBV7-3 | NA | TGTGCCAGCAGCTTAACCGTAGGGACGGGGAACACTGAAGCTTTCTTT | CASSLTVGTGNTEAFF
TRBJ1-1 | NA | TRBV7-9 | NA | TGTGCCAGCAGCCCATCGTACACTGAAGCTTTCTTT | CASSPSYTEAFF
TRBJ1-2 | NA | TRBV19 | NA | TGTGCCAGTAGTGGCCGGGACGGAGCTAACTATGGCTACACCTTC | CASSGRDGANYGYTF
TRBJ2-7 | NA | TRBV28 | TRBD2 | TGTGCCAGCAGCCCCCTAGGGCTAGCGGCCTACGAGCAGTACTTC | CASSPLGLAAYEQYF
TRBJ2-2 | few | TRBV19 | NA | TGTGCCAGTAGTCCCTCGGGCCCTACCGGGGAGCTGTTTTTT | CASSPSGPTGELFF
TRBJ2-7 | NA | TRBV11-1 | NA | TGTGCCAGCAGCCCCCTCGGGGGATTGACCCCCTACGAGCAGTACTTC | CASSPLGGLTPYEQYF
TRBJ1-5 | few | TRBV28 | NA | TGTGCCAGCAAGGGTGGCGATCAGCCCCAGCATTTT | CASKGGDQPQHF
TRBJ2-7 | NA | TRBV6-1 | NA | TGTGCCAGCAGAAGGACGGAAAGTAGATCCTACGAGCAGTACTTC | CASRRTESRSYEQYF
TRBJ1-2 | few | TRBV24-1 | NA | TGTGCCACCAGTGATTCGGACAGACCTAACTATGGCTACACCTTC | CATSDSDRPNYGYTF
TRBJ2-7 | once | TRBV20-1 | NA | TGCAGTGCTGGAAGGGGCTACGAGCAGTACTTC | CSAGRGYEQYF
TRBJ1-1 | NA | TRBV9 | TRBD1 | TGTGCCAGCAGCGTAGACCCACACAGGGGAATGAACACTGAAGCTTTCTTT | CASSVDPHRGMNTEAFF